There are many counts of the clone carrying this T cell receptor beta chain. Its specificity is unknown. These data belong to a study of T cells in Graves' hyperthyroidism and ophthalmopathy. Study in general: Peripheral blood draws took place at initial diagnosis, ahead of any treatment. Points from the study as a whole: Blood also held most thyroid clonotypes expanded beyond 0.001.

Patients were excluded for uncontrolled infection, other autoimmune disease, pregnancy or lactation. Using RNA transcripts as the source, TCR beta CDR3 regions were amplified. The HTBI primer set served for first-round RT-PCR of the TCR CDR3. TCRdb analysed the multiplex PCR reads with MiXCR anew, one entry per CDR3 protein. The data contain hundreds of thousands of distinct CDR3 sequences, around a fifth of them seen just once; the ten biggest clones take up 35% to 45%. CDR3 length equals 13 residues. V was clipped by 5 bases and J by 4 bases; unmatched bases: 2. CDR1 is SEHNR and CDR2 is FQNEAQ in the germline V gene (reference sequence).

The V gene is TRBV7-9, the J gene TRBJ2-1; 7 bases align to TRBD2. What was sequenced was blood. The clonotype comes from a man aged 50-59 years with Graves' ophthalmopathy. CDR3 sequence reads: CASSRAGYNEQFF. The CDR3 nucleotides read TGTGCCAGCAGCCGAGCGGGGTACAATGAGCAGTTCTTC.